The TCR beta chain under discussion was sequenced for a study of blood T cell repertoires in COVID-19. Clones were sequenced by immunoSEQ multiplex PCR, and TCRdb holds only the in-frame ones, with some missing. The data contain fewer than 200,000 clones, over 70% of them singletons. Participants were aged roughly 18 to 89 years, lived in around 22 US areas, and enrolled virtually. Germline values: CDR1 GTSNPN, CDR2 SVGIG (reference sequence). Trimming shortened V by 0 bases and J by 5 bases, and 10 bases separated the two germline ends. The CDR3 covers 13 residues. The source of this sequence is a middle-aged woman with acute COVID-19. The chain recombines TRBV30 with TRBJ2-5; a possible D gene is TRBD2 (6 bases). Sequenced: PBMCs or T cells enriched from blood (not recorded which). The CDR3 sequence: CAWSVLAVETQYF. The CDR3 region has the DNA TGTGCCTGGAGTGTACTAGCCGTGGAGACCCAGTACTTC.